The entry below describes one T cell receptor (beta chain). What it recognizes is unknown. The sample originates from a study of graft-versus-host responses after intestinal transplantation. About the study: Recipients uniformly received anti-thymocyte globulin induction, followed by tacrolimus and steroids for about 3 years. Overall study results and limits: Recipient marrow harbored GvH clones, some of which surfaced first in ileum or blood. Subjects displaying graft-donor T cell macrochimerism possessed elevated graft-versus-host to host-versus-graft clonal ratios inside allografts. Circulating GvH clone levels at their peak were associated with HvG declines (early post-transplant).

V lost 3 bases to trimming and J lost 4 bases; unmatched junction nucleotides: 1. This CDR3 spans 14 amino acids. CDR1 and CDR2 (germline): SNHLY, FYNNEI. Sequencing was performed with immunoSEQ multiplex PCR; in TCRdb, only in-frame clones are kept and a portion is missing. The sample has tens of thousands of clones; over 75% are singletons. The sequence was collected from a human donor who was the organ donor for an intestinal transplant. The chain joins TRBV2 to TRBJ2-5, with 11 positions matching TRBD2. This specimen was unstimulated CD4+ T cells sorted from spleen or lymph node cells, taken before transplant. CDR3 amino acids: CASSDGLAGETQYF. Written as DNA, the CDR3 is TGTGCCAGCAGTGATGGACTAGCGGGAGAGACCCAGTACTTC.